This TCR beta chain stems from a study of T cell repertoires in cytomegalovirus infection. About the research overall: The study used recently identified HLA-C-restricted and well-studied HLA-B-restricted CMV epitopes. An indication of both CMV infection and matching HLA type came from public TCR beta signatures. Points from the study as a whole: HLA-C-restricted TCR beta clonotypes specific for CMV led the ex vivo response.

A note on this clonotype: The antigen is undetermined.

TCRdb recomputed calls from the reads with MiXCR, one row per CDR3 protein. Among some 54,000 distinct CDR3 sequences listed, around 20% were seen once. The germline V and J ends were trimmed by 5 bases and 3 bases, with 13 bases remaining between them. This CDR3 has 14 residues. Germline V gene data show CDR1 as MNHEY and CDR2 as SVGAGI. Here the sequenced sample was CD8+ T cells from cultured PBMCs, taken from culture after CMV antigen stimulation. The chain combines TRBV6-5 with TRBJ1-1; D gene uncertain. This clonotype originated in a human donor in good health (CMV status not recorded). Some clones in this sample may be carry-over from other donors' samples. The chain's CDR3 is CASSPREGYTEAFF. The CDR3 DNA sequence: TGTGCCAGCAGTCCCCGTGAAGGGTACACTGAAGCTTTCTTT.